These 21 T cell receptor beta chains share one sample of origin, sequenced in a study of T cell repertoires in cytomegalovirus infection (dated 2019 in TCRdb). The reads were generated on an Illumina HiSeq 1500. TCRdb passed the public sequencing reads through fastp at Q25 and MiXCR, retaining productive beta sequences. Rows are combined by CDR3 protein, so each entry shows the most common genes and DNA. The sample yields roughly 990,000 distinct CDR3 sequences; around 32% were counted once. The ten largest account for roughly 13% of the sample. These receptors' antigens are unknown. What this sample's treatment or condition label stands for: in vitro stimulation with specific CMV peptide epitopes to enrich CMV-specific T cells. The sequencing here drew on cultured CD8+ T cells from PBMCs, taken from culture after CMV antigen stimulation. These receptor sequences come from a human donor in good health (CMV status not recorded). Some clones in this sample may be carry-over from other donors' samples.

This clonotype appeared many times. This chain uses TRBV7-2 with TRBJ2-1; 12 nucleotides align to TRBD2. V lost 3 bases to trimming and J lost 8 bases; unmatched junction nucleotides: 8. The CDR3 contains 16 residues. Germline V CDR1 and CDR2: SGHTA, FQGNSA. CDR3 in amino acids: CASSFLPSGGGDEQFF. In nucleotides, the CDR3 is TGTGCCAGCAGCTTCCTCCCTAGCGGGGGGGGTGATGAGCAGTTCTTC.

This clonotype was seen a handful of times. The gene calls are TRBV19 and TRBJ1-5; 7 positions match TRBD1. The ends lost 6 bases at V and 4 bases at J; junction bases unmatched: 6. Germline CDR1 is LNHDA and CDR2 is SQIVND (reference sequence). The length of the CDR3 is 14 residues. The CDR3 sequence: CASRRDRTNQPQHF. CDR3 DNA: TGTGCCAGTAGGAGGGACAGAACGAATCAGCCCCAGCATTTT.

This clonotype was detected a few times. The CDR3 region is CSARGKGHSGSYNEQFF. CDR3 DNA: TGCAGTGCTAGAGGAAAGGGCCACAGCGGATCCTACAATGAGCAGTTCTTC. The V call is TRBV20-1, the J call TRBJ2-1; D possibly corresponds to TRBD2 (5 bases). V lost 1 base to trimming and J lost 1 base, with 17 bases between them. The germline V gene encodes CDR1 DFQATT and CDR2 SNEGSKA (reference sequence). The CDR3 length is 17 residues.

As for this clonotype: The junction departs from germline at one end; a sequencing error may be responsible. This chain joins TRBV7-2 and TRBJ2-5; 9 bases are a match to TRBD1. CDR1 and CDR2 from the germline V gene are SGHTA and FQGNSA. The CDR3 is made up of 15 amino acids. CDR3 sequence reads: CANSLGTGRQETQYF. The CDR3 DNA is TGTGCCAACAGCTTAGGGACAGGGAGACAAGAGACCCAGTACTTC.

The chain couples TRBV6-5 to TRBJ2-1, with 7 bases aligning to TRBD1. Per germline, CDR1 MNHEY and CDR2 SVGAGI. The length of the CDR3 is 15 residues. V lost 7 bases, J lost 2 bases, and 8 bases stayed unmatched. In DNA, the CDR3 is TGTGCCAGCACAATGACAGGGTCTCCCTACAATGAGCAGTTCTTC. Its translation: CASTMTGSPYNEQFF.

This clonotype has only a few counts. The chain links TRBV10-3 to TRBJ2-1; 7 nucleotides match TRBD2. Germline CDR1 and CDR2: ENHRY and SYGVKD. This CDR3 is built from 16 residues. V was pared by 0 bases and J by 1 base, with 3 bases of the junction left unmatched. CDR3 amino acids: CAISESTAGSYNEQFF. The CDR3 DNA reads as TGTGCCATCAGTGAGTCGACAGCGGGGTCCTACAATGAGCAGTTCTTC.

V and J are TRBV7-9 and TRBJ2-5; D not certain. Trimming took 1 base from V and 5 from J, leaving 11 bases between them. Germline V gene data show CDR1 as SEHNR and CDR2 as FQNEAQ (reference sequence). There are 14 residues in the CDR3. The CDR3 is CASSLVQVEETQYF. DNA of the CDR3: TGTGCCAGCAGCTTAGTCCAGGTCGAGGAGACCCAGTACTTC.

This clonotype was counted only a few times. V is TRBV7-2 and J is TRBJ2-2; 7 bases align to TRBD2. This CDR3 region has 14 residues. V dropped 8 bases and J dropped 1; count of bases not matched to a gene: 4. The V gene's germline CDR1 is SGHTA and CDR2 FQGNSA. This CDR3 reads CASQIAGNTGELFF. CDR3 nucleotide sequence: TGTGCCAGCCAGATAGCGGGGAACACCGGGGAGCTGTTTTTT.

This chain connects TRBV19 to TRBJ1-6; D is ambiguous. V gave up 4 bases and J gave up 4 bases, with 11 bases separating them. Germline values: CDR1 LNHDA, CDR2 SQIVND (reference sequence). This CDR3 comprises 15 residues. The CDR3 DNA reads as TGTGCCAGTAGTAAGGTCACCCTGTATAATTCACCCCTCCACTTT. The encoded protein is CASSKVTLYNSPLHF. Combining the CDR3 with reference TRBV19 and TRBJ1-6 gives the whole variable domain DGGITQSPKYLFRKEGQNVTLSCEQNLNHDAMYWYRQDPGQGLRLIYYSQIVNDFQKGDIAEGYSVSREKKESFPLTVTSAQKNPTAFYLCASSKVTLYNSPLHFGNGTRLTVT.

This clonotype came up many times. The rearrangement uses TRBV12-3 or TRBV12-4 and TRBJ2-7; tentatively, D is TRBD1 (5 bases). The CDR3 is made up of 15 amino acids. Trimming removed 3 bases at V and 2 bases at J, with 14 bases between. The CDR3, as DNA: TGTGCCAGCAGTTTTGACACAGGAGCCGCCTACGAGCAGTACGTC. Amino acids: CASSFDTGAAYEQYV.

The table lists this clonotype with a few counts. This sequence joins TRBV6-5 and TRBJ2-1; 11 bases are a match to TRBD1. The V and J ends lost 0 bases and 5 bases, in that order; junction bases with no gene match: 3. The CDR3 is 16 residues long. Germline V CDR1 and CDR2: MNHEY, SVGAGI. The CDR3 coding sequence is TGTGCCAGCAGTTACTCTTCGGGACAGGGGGACAATGAGCAGTTCTTC. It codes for CASSYSSGQGDNEQFF.

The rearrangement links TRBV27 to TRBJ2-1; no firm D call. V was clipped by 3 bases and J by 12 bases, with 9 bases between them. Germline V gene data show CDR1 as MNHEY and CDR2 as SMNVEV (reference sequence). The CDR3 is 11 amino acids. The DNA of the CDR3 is TGTGCCAGCAGTTTTCGAAACCTGCAGTTCTTC. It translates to CASSFRNLQFF.

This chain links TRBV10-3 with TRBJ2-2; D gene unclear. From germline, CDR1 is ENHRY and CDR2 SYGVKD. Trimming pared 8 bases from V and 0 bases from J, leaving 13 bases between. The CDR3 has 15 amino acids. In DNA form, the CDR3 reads TGTGCCATCTTATTAAGCGCATCGAACACCGGGGAGCTGTTTTTT. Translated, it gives CAILLSASNTGELFF.

The CDR3 is CASSESGDNYGYTF. In DNA form, the CDR3 reads TGTGCCAGCAGTGAGTCAGGGGATAACTATGGCTACACCTTC. This chain connects TRBV6-1 to TRBJ1-2, with D maybe TRBD1 (6 bases). The CDR3 extends over 14 amino acids. Germline loops: CDR1 MNHNS, CDR2 SASEGT. V dropped 3 bases and J dropped 1 base, with 9 bases sitting between them.

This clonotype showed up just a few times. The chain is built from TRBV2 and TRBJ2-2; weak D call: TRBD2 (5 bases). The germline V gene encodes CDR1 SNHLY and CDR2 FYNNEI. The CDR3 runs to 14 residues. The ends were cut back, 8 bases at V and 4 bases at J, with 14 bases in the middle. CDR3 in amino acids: CASVVRGGTGELFF. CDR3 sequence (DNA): TGTGCCAGCGTGGTCCGTGGAGGCACCGGGGAGCTGTTTTTT.

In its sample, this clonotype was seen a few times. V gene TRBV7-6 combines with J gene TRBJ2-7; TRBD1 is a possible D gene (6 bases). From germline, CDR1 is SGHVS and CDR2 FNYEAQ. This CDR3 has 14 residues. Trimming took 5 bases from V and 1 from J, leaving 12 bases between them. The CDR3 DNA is TGTGCCAGCAGCGAATATGGACAGTCCTACGAGCAGTACTTC. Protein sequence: CASSEYGQSYEQYF.

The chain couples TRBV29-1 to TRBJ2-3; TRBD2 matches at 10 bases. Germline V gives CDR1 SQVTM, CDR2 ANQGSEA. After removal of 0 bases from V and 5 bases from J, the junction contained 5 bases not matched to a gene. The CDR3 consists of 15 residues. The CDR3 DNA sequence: TGCAGCGTTGAAGATAACTGGACTAGCGGAGATACGCAGTATTTT. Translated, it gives CSVEDNWTSGDTQYF.

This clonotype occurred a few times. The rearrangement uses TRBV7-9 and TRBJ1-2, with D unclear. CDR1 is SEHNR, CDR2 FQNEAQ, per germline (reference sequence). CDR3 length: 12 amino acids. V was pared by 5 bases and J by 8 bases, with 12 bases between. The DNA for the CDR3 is TGTGCCAGCAGCCCCATGAGTGGCGGCTACACCTTC. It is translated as CASSPMSGGYTF.

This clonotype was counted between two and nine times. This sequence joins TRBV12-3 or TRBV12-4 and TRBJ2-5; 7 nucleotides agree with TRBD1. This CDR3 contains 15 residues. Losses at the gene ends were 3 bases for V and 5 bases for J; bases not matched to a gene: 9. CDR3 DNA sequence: TGTGCCAGCAGTTTGGAAGGACAGGAAGCGGAGACCCAGTACTTC. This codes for CASSLEGQEAETQYF.

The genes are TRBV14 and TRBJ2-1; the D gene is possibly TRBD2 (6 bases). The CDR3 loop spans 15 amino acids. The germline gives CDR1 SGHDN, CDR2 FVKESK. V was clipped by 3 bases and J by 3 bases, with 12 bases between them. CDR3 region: CASSQGGLFYNEQFF. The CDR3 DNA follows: TGTGCCAGCAGCCAGGGGGGTCTCTTCTACAATGAGCAGTTCTTC.

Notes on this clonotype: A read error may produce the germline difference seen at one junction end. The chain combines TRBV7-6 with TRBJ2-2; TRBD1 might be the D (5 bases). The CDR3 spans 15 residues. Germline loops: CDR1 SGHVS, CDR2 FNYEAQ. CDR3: CASSPIRGNTGELFF. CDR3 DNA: TGTGCTAGCAGCCCCATAAGGGGTAACACCGGGGAGCTGTTTTTT.